What follows is one T cell receptor beta chain and its context. The antigen remains unidentified. These data are taken from a study of shared clonotypes between healthy human individuals. About the study: A donor's plate count was three for CD4 naive and three for CD4 memory; CD8 naive had two and CD8 memory one.

Using immunoSEQ multiplex PCR, the repertoire was profiled, and TCRdb retains in-frame clones only, with some absent. Found here are about 110,000 clones, around 68% of them singletons; the top ten hold around 26%. General study findings and limits: Despite large depth, rarefaction showed incomplete sorted-subset sequencing.

This CDR3 has 16 amino acids. V trimming: 5 bases; J trimming: 5 bases; junction bases outside the gene matches: 9. Per the germline V gene, CDR1 is SEHNR and CDR2 is FQNEAQ (reference sequence). This TCR was sampled from a woman under 40 in good health. V is TRBV7-9 and J is TRBJ2-2; 9 bases are shared with TRBD2. Source material: memory CD8+ T cells sorted from blood. Sample subset: CD45RO+ cells pooled with CCR7-negative TemRA cells. The CDR3, as DNA: TGTGCCAGCAGCCCGGGGGAAAGCGGGAGGACCGGGGAGCTGTTTTTT. Translated, it gives CASSPGESGRTGELFF.